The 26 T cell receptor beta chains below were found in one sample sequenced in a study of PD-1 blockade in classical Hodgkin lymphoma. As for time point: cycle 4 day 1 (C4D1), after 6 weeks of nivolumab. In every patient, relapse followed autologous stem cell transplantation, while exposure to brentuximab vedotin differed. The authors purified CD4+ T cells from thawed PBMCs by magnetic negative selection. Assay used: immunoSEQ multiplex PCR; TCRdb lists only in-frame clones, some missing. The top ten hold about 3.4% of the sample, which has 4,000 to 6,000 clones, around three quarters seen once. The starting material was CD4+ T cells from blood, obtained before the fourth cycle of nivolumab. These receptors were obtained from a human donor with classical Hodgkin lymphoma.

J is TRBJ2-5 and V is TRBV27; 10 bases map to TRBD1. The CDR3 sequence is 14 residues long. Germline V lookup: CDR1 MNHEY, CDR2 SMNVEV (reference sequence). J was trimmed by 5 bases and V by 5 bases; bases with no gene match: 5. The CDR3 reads CASSLDRGLETQYF. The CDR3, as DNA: TGTGCCAGCAGTCTCGACAGGGGGCTTGAGACCCAGTACTTC.

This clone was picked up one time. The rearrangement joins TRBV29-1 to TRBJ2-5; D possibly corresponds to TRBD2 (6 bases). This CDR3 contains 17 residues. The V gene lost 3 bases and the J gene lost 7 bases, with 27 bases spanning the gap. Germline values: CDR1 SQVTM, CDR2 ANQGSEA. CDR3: CSVDPQRTGAGGGTQYF. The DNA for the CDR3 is TGCAGCGTTGACCCACAACGGACCGGGGCCGGGGGAGGGACCCAGTACTTC.

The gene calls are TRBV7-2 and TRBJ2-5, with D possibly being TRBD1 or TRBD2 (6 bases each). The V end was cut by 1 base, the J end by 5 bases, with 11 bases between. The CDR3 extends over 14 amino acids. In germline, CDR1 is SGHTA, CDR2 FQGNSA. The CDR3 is CASSLGGARETQYF. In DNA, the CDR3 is TGTGCCAGCAGCTTAGGGGGGGCACGGGAGACCCAGTACTTC. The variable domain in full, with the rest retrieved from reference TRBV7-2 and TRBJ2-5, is GAGVSQSPSNKVTEKGKDVELRCDPISGHTALYWYRQSLGQGLEFLIYFQGNSAPDKSGLPSDRFSAERTGGSVSTLTIQRTQQEDSAVYLCASSLGGARETQYFGPGTRLLVL.

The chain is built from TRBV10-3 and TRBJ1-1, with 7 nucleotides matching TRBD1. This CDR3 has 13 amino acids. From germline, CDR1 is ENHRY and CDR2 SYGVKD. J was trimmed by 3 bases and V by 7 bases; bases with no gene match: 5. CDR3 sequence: CAIKTGTDTEAFF. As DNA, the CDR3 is TGTGCCATCAAGACAGGGACGGACACTGAAGCTTTCTTT.

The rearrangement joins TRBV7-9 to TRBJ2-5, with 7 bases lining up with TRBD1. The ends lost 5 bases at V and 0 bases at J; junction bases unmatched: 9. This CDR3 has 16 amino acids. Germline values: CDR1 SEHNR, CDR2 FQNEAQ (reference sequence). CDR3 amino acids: CASSLGTVRYQETQYF. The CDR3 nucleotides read TGTGCCAGCAGCCTAGGGACAGTGAGGTACCAAGAGACCCAGTACTTC.

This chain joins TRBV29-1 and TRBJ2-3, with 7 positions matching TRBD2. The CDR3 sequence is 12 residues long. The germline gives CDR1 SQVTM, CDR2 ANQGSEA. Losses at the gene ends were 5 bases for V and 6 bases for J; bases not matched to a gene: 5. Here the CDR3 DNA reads TGCAGCGTTCTAGCGGCCCAGGATACGCAGTATTTT. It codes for CSVLAAQDTQYF.

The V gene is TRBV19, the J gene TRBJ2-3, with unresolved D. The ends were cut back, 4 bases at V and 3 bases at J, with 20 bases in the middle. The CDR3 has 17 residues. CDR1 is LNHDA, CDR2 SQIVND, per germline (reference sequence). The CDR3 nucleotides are TGTGCCAGTAGTAGTGTTCTACTGTCCGATTTAACAGATACGCAGTATTTT. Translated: CASSSVLLSDLTDTQYF.

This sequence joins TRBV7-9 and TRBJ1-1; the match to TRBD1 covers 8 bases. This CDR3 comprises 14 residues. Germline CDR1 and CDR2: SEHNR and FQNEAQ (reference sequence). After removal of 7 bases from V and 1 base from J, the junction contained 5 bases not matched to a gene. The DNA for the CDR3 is TGTGCCAGCAACCCGGGACAGGCGAACACTGAAGCTTTCTTT. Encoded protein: CASNPGQANTEAFF.

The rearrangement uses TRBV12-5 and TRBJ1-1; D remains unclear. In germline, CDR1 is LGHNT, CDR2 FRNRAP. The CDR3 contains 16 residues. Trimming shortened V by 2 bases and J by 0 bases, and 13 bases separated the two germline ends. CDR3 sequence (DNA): TGTGCTAGTGGTTTGCAACAAGGACCAATGAACACTGAAGCTTTCTTT. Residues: CASGLQQGPMNTEAFF.

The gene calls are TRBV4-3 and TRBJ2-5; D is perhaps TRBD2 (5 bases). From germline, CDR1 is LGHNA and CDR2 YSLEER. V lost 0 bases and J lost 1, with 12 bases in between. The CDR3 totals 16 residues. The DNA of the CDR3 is TGCGCCAGCAGCCAAGAGCAGAGCGGCCCCCAAGAGACCCAGTACTTC. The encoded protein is CASSQEQSGPQETQYF.

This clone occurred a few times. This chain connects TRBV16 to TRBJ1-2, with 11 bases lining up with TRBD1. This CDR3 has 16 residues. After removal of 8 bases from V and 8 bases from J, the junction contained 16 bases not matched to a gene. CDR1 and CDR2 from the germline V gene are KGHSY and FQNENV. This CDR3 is CASPQDRGQLRGGYTF. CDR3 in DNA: TGTGCCAGCCCCCAGGACAGGGGGCAGCTACGTGGGGGCTACACCTTC.

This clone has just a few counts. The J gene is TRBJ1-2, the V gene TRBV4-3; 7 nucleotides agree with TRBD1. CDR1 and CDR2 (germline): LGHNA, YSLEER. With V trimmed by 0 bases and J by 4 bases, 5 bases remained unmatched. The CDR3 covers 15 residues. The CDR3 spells CASSQEGRQGYGYTF. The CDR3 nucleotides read TGCGCCAGCAGCCAAGAAGGAAGACAGGGCTATGGCTACACCTTC.

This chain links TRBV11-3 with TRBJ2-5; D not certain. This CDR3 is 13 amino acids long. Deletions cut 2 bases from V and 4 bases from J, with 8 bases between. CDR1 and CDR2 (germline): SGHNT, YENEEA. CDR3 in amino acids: CASSLNQRETQYF. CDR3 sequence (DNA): TGTGCCAGCAGCTTAAATCAAAGAGAGACCCAGTACTTC.

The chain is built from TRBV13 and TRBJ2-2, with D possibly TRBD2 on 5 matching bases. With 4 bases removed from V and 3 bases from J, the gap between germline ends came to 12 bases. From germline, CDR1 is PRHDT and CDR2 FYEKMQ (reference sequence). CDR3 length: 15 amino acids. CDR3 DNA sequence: TGTGCCAGCAGCTACGGGTACGGGGACACCGGGGAGCTGTTTTTT. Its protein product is CASSYGYGDTGELFF.

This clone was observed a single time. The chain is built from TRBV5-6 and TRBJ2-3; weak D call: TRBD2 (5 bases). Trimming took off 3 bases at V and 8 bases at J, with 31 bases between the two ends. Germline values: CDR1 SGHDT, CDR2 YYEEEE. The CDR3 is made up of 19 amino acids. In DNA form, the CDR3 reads TGTGCCAGCAGCTGGAGGCAGGCTTGGACCCCTGAGTCCGCTGGTACGCAGTATTTT. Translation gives CASSWRQAWTPESAGTQYF. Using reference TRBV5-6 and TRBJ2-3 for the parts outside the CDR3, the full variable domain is DAGVTQSPTHLIKTRGQQVTLRCSPKSGHDTVSWYQQALGQGPQFIFQYYEEEERQRGNFPDRFSGHQFPNYSSELNVNALLLGDSALYLCASSWRQAWTPESAGTQYFGPGTRLTVL.

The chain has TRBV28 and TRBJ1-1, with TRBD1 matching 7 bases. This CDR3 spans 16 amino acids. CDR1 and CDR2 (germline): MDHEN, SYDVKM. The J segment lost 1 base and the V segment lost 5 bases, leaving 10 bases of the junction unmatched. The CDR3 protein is CASSERGLRRNTEAFF. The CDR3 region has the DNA TGTGCCAGCAGTGAGAGGGGGCTCCGCCGGAACACTGAAGCTTTCTTT. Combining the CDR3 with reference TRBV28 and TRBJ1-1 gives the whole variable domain DVKVTQSSRYLVKRTGEKVFLECVQDMDHENMFWYRQDPGLGLRLIYFSYDVKMKEKGDIPEGYSVSREKKERFSLILESASTNQTSMYLCASSERGLRRNTEAFFGQGTRLTVV.

In DNA form, the CDR3 reads TGTGCCAGCAGCTTAGATCTAGGACGGGAAAAACTGTTTTTT. Translated: CASSLDLGREKLFF. The V and J genes are TRBV11-2 and TRBJ1-4; no definite D call. V gave up 0 bases and J gave up 8 bases, with 10 bases separating them. Germline V gene sequence: CDR1 SGHAT, CDR2 FQNNGV. The CDR3 runs to 14 residues.

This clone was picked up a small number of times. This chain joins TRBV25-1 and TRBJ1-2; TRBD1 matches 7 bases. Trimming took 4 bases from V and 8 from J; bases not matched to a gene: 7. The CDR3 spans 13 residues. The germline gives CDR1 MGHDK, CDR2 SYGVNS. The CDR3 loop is CASSARQGGGYTF. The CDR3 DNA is TGTGCCAGCAGTGCCCGACAGGGTGGGGGCTACACCTTC.

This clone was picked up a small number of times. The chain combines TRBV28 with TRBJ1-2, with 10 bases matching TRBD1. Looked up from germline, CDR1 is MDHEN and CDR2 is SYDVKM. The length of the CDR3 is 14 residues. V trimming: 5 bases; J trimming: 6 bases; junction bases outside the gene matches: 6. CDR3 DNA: TGTGCCAGCAGTGGGGACAGGGGTCCCCATGGCTACACCTTC. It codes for CASSGDRGPHGYTF.

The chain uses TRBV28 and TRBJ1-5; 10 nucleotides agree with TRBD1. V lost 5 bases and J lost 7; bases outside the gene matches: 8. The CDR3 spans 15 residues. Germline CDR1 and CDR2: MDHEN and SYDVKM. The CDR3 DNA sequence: TGTGCCAGCAGTGCAGACAGGGGGCGAAGGCAGCCCCAGCATTTT. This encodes CASSADRGRRQPQHF.

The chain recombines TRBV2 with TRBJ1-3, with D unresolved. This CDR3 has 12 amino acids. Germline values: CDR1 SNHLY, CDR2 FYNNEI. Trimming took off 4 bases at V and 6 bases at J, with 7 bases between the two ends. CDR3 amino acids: CASSVTVNTIYF. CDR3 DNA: TGTGCCAGCAGTGTAACAGTAAACACCATATATTTT.

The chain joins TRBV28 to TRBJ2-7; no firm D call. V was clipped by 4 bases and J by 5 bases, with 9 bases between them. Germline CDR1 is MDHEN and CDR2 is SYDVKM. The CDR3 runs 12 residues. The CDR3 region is CASSSQPHEQYF. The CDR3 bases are TGTGCCAGCAGTTCCCAGCCGCACGAGCAGTACTTC.

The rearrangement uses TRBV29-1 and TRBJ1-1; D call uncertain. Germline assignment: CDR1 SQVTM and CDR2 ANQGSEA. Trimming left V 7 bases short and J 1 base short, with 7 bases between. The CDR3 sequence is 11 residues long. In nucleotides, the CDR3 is TGCAGCGCCACTGCGAACACTGAAGCTTTCTTT. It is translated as CSATANTEAFF.

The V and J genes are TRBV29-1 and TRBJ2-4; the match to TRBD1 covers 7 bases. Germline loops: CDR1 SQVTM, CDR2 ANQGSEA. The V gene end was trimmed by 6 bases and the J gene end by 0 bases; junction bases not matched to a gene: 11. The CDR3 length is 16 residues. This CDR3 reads CSVSTSTGLAKNIQYF. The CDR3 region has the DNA TGCAGCGTCTCGACTTCGACAGGGCTAGCCAAAAACATTCAGTACTTC.

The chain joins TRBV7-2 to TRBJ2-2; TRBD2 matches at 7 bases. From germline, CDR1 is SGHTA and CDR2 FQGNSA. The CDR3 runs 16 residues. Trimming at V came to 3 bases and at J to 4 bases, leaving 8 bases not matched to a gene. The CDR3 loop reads CASSFSGTMITGELFF. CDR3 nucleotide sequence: TGTGCCAGCAGCTTTTCCGGGACTATGATCACCGGGGAGCTGTTTTTT.

CDR3 sequence (DNA): TGTGCCAGTCCTTGTGGCAGGGGTTGGAGGGAGCAGTACTTC. It yields the protein CASPCGRGWREQYF. The V gene is TRBV6-4, the J gene TRBJ2-7, with D maybe TRBD1 (6 bases). CDR3 length: 14 residues. Trimming shortened V by 9 bases and J by 7 bases, and 22 bases separated the two germline ends. The germline V gene encodes CDR1 MRHNA and CDR2 SNTAGT.